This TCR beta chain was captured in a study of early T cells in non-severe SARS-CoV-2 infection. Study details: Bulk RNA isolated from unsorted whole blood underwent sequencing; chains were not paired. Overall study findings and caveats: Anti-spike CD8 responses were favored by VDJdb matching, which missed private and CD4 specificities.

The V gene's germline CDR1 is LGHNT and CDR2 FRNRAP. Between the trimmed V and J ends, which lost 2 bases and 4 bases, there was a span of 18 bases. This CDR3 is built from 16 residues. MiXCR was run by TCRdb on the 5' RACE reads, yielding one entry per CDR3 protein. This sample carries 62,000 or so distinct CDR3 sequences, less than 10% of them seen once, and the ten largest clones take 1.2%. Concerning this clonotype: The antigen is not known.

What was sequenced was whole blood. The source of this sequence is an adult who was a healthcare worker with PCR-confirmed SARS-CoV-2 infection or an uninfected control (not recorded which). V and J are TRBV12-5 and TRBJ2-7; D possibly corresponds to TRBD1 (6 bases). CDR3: CASGLMSGTLLYEQYV. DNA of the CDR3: TGTGCTAGTGGTTTGATGAGTGGGACACTCCTATACGAGCAGTACGTC.